The rows below give T cell receptor beta chains drawn from one sample of a study of post-analysis software for immune sequencing data. Via MiXCR, TCRdb re-called the PCR reads, giving one row per CDR3 protein. The table records approximately 440,000 distinct CDR3 sequences, approximately 45% of them present only once. The material sequenced was blood. Every receptor here comes from a girl under 18 with multiple sclerosis. CDR3s include the opening cysteine and the closing phenylalanine or tryptophan. The order of the fields is CDR3 protein, CDR3 DNA, clone size, D gene, V gene, J gene. The D gene is left open where the match is weak. The size field is filled for only some rows; it gives once, few, many or a size class.

CDR3aa: CASSLRQEYGYTF
CDR3nt: TGTGCCAGCAGTTTAAGGCAGGAGTATGGCTACACCTTC
abundance: .
d_gene: .
v_gene: TRBV12-3/TRBV12-4
j_gene: TRBJ1-2

CDR3aa: CSGGRPGRAPNEQFF
CDR3nt: TGCAGCGGCGGGAGACCGGGGAGGGCCCCTAATGAGCAGTTCTTC
abundance: .
d_gene: TRBD2
v_gene: TRBV20-1
j_gene: TRBJ2-1

CDR3aa: CAIMENQPYNEQFF
CDR3nt: TGTGCCATCATGGAGAATCAGCCATACAATGAGCAGTTCTTC
abundance: .
d_gene: .
v_gene: TRBV10-3
j_gene: TRBJ2-1

CDR3aa: CSARGLAGGRNEQFF
CDR3nt: TGCAGTGCTAGAGGTTTAGCGGGAGGGAGGAATGAGCAGTTCTTC
abundance: few
d_gene: TRBD2
v_gene: TRBV20-1
j_gene: TRBJ2-1

CDR3aa: CASGSRGEQYTDTQYF
CDR3nt: TGTGCCAGCGGCTCTAGGGGGGAGCAGTACACAGATACGCAGTATTTT
abundance: .
d_gene: .
v_gene: TRBV6-6
j_gene: TRBJ2-3

CDR3aa: CSARDGASGLNEQFF
CDR3nt: TGCAGTGCTAGAGACGGCGCTAGCGGTCTCAATGAGCAGTTCTTC
abundance: .
d_gene: TRBD2
v_gene: TRBV20-1
j_gene: TRBJ2-1

CDR3aa: CASSQDNGSYNERFF
CDR3nt: TGTGCCAGCAGCCAAGATAACGGTTCCTACAATGAGCGGTTCTTC
abundance: .
d_gene: .
v_gene: TRBV3-1
j_gene: TRBJ2-1

CDR3aa: CSVATGSHTGNEQFF
CDR3nt: TGCAGCGTTGCCACAGGGAGTCATACAGGCAATGAGCAGTTCTTC
abundance: few
d_gene: .
v_gene: TRBV29-1
j_gene: TRBJ2-1

CDR3aa: CASSHRDVAEAFF
CDR3nt: TGTGCCAGCAGCCACAGGGATGTAGCTGAAGCTTTCTTT
abundance: .
d_gene: .
v_gene: TRBV12-3/TRBV12-4
j_gene: TRBJ1-1

CDR3aa: CASSLEDGSYEQYF
CDR3nt: TGCGCCAGCAGCTTGGAGGACGGATCCTACGAGCAGTACTTC
abundance: few
d_gene: .
v_gene: TRBV5-1
j_gene: TRBJ2-7

CDR3aa: CASSLVGRGNQPQHF
CDR3nt: TGTGCCAGCAGCTTAGTGGGCAGGGGCAATCAGCCCCAGCATTTT
abundance: .
d_gene: .
v_gene: TRBV7-2
j_gene: TRBJ1-5

CDR3aa: CSVVGQHSYEQYF
CDR3nt: TGCAGCGTTGTGGGACAGCACTCCTACGAGCAGTACTTC
abundance: few
d_gene: TRBD1
v_gene: TRBV29-1
j_gene: TRBJ2-7

CDR3aa: CSVEDPAGGGEQFF
CDR3nt: TGCAGCGTTGAAGATCCGGCAGGGGGGGGTGAGCAGTTCTTC
abundance: many
d_gene: .
v_gene: TRBV29-1
j_gene: TRBJ2-1

CDR3aa: CASGLPTYRNGGTQYF
CDR3nt: TGTGCTAGTGGTTTGCCTACGTATAGGAATGGGGGTACGCAGTATTTT
abundance: once
d_gene: .
v_gene: TRBV12-5
j_gene: TRBJ2-3

CDR3aa: CASSLALAGGRDEQFF
CDR3nt: TGCGCCAGCAGCTTGGCCCTAGCGGGAGGGCGAGATGAGCAGTTCTTC
abundance: once
d_gene: TRBD2
v_gene: TRBV5-1
j_gene: TRBJ2-1

CDR3aa: CSAKGQGVDTEAFF
CDR3nt: TGCAGTGCTAAAGGACAGGGGGTGGATACTGAAGCTTTCTTT
abundance: few
d_gene: TRBD1
v_gene: TRBV20-1
j_gene: TRBJ1-1

CDR3aa: CASSEATDEQFF
CDR3nt: TGTGCCAGCAGTGAAGCGACGGATGAGCAGTTCTTC
abundance: .
d_gene: .
v_gene: TRBV2
j_gene: TRBJ2-1

CDR3aa: CASSHALAGGGYEQFF
CDR3nt: TGTGCCAGCAGCCACGCCCTAGCGGGAGGTGGATATGAGCAGTTCTTC
abundance: few
d_gene: TRBD2
v_gene: TRBV12-3/TRBV12-4
j_gene: TRBJ2-1

CDR3aa: CASSRDRGWNTF
CDR3nt: TGTGCCAGCAGTCGGGACAGGGGATGGAACACCTTC
abundance: .
d_gene: TRBD1
v_gene: TRBV28
j_gene: TRBJ1-2

CDR3aa: CSAGGGRITEAFF
CDR3nt: TGCAGTGCTGGGGGGGGGCGAATCACTGAAGCTTTCTTT
abundance: few
d_gene: .
v_gene: TRBV20-1
j_gene: TRBJ1-1

CDR3aa: CSARFLHGTEKDEQYF
CDR3nt: TGCAGTGCTAGGTTTCTCCACGGGACAGAGAAAGACGAGCAGTACTTC
abundance: .
d_gene: TRBD1
v_gene: TRBV20-1
j_gene: TRBJ2-7

CDR3aa: CASSLSWGALRGYEQYF
CDR3nt: TGTGCCAGCAGCTTGTCGTGGGGGGCCCTAAGAGGCTACGAGCAGTACTTC
abundance: few
d_gene: .
v_gene: TRBV12-3/TRBV12-4
j_gene: TRBJ2-7

CDR3aa: CSVLSPLRYEQYF
CDR3nt: TGCAGCGTTCTCTCACCCTTGCGATACGAGCAGTACTTC
abundance: few
d_gene: .
v_gene: TRBV29-1
j_gene: TRBJ2-7

CDR3aa: CASSLVADSYNEQFF
CDR3nt: TGTGCCAGCAGCTTAGTGGCAGACTCCTACAATGAGCAGTTCTTC
abundance: many
d_gene: .
v_gene: TRBV7-6
j_gene: TRBJ2-1

CDR3aa: CASSRTRDRVDNSPLHF
CDR3nt: TGTGCCAGCAGTCGGACCCGGGACAGGGTAGATAATTCACCCCTCCACTTT
abundance: .
d_gene: TRBD1
v_gene: TRBV12-3/TRBV12-4
j_gene: TRBJ1-6

CDR3aa: CASSFIAGDNEQFF
CDR3nt: TGTGCCAGCAGTTTCATAGCGGGAGACAATGAGCAGTTCTTC
abundance: .
d_gene: TRBD2
v_gene: TRBV12-3/TRBV12-4
j_gene: TRBJ2-1

CDR3aa: CSTSGRGERDTQYF
CDR3nt: TGCAGTACTAGCGGGAGAGGGGAGAGAGATACGCAGTATTTT
abundance: .
d_gene: TRBD2
v_gene: TRBV20-1
j_gene: TRBJ2-3

CDR3aa: CSVEERGSGADTQYF
CDR3nt: TGCAGCGTTGAAGAGAGGGGATCAGGGGCAGATACGCAGTATTTT
abundance: .
d_gene: .
v_gene: TRBV29-1
j_gene: TRBJ2-3

CDR3aa: CASSRRLAGNYEQYF
CDR3nt: TGCGCCAGCAGCCGCCGACTAGCGGGTAACTACGAGCAGTACTTC
abundance: once
d_gene: TRBD2
v_gene: TRBV4-1
j_gene: TRBJ2-7

CDR3aa: CASSRRGRVAEALF
CDR3nt: TGTGCCAGCAGTCGAAGGGGGCGCGTGGCTGAAGCTCTCTTT
abundance: once
d_gene: TRBD1
v_gene: TRBV27
j_gene: TRBJ1-1

CDR3aa: CAISDPTAQYEKLFF
CDR3nt: TGTGCCATCAGTGACCCGACAGCTCAATATGAAAAACTGTTTTTT
abundance: once
d_gene: .
v_gene: TRBV10-3
j_gene: TRBJ1-4

CDR3aa: CASSSRLAGLQETQYF
CDR3nt: TGTGCCAGCAGCTCGCGGTTAGCGGGGCTCCAAGAGACCCAGTACTTC
abundance: .
d_gene: TRBD2
v_gene: TRBV7-9
j_gene: TRBJ2-5

CDR3aa: CASSFGGLSTDTQYF
CDR3nt: TGTGCCAGCAGCTTCGGGGGGCTCAGCACAGATACGCAGTATTTT
abundance: .
d_gene: .
v_gene: TRBV7-3
j_gene: TRBJ2-3

CDR3aa: CASGATRGKETQYF
CDR3nt: TGTGCCAGCGGTGCAACCCGGGGTAAAGAGACCCAGTACTTC
abundance: .
d_gene: .
v_gene: TRBV7-3
j_gene: TRBJ2-5

CDR3aa: CASSDPASGGDNEQFF
CDR3nt: TGTGCCAGCAGCGACCCCGCTAGCGGAGGGGATAATGAGCAGTTCTTC
abundance: .
d_gene: TRBD2
v_gene: TRBV12-3/TRBV12-4
j_gene: TRBJ2-1

CDR3aa: CASSQGLESGYEQYF
CDR3nt: TGCGCCAGCAGCCAGGGTCTAGAGTCAGGCTACGAGCAGTACTTC
abundance: few
d_gene: .
v_gene: TRBV4-1
j_gene: TRBJ2-7

CDR3aa: CSARIRTDTQYF
CDR3nt: TGCAGTGCTAGAATAAGGACAGATACGCAGTATTTT
abundance: .
d_gene: .
v_gene: TRBV20-1
j_gene: TRBJ2-3

CDR3aa: CASSLMPSRQYF
CDR3nt: TGTGCCAGCAGCTTAATGCCTAGCAGGCAGTACTTC
abundance: once
d_gene: .
v_gene: TRBV7-2
j_gene: TRBJ2-7

CDR3aa: CASSYRGTGRVHTNEQFF
CDR3nt: TGTGCCAGCAGTTACCGCGGGACAGGGAGGGTCCACACAAATGAGCAGTTCTTC
abundance: .
d_gene: TRBD1
v_gene: TRBV6-5
j_gene: TRBJ2-1

CDR3aa: CSVYGLGTQYF
CDR3nt: TGCAGCGTTTACGGGTTGGGGACCCAGTACTTC
abundance: .
d_gene: .
v_gene: TRBV29-1
j_gene: TRBJ2-5

CDR3aa: CASSLSSLPSGYGYTF
CDR3nt: TGTGCCAGCAGCTTATCCAGCCTACCCTCTGGCTATGGCTACACCTTC
abundance: .
d_gene: .
v_gene: TRBV7-8
j_gene: TRBJ1-2

CDR3aa: CSARLAGVEETQYF
CDR3nt: TGCAGTGCGCGACTAGCGGGAGTTGAGGAGACCCAGTACTTC
abundance: .
d_gene: TRBD2
v_gene: TRBV20-1
j_gene: TRBJ2-5

CDR3aa: CASSGTATGELFF
CDR3nt: TGTGCCAGCAGCGGGACCGCCACCGGGGAGCTGTTTTTT
abundance: few
d_gene: .
v_gene: TRBV6-2/TRBV6-3
j_gene: TRBJ2-2

CDR3aa: CSARDQDRPSTDTQYF
CDR3nt: TGCAGTGCTAGAGATCAAGACAGACCTAGCACAGATACGCAGTATTTT
abundance: .
d_gene: .
v_gene: TRBV20-1
j_gene: TRBJ2-3

CDR3aa: CASSYQRQGAYGYTF
CDR3nt: TGTGCCAGCAGTTACCAGAGACAGGGGGCCTATGGCTACACCTTC
abundance: few
d_gene: TRBD1
v_gene: TRBV6-5
j_gene: TRBJ1-2

CDR3aa: CASSFTGMSGEQYF
CDR3nt: TGCGCCAGCAGCTTCACCGGGATGAGTGGCGAGCAGTACTTC
abundance: few
d_gene: .
v_gene: TRBV5-1
j_gene: TRBJ2-7

CDR3aa: CASSLNPGQTYEQYF
CDR3nt: TGTGCCAGCAGTTTAAATCCGGGACAAACCTACGAGCAGTACTTC
abundance: .
d_gene: .
v_gene: TRBV28
j_gene: TRBJ2-7

CDR3aa: CASSLVTGLEGDEQFF
CDR3nt: TGTGCCAGCAGTTTAGTAACGGGGCTAGAGGGCGATGAGCAGTTCTTC
abundance: .
d_gene: .
v_gene: TRBV12-3/TRBV12-4
j_gene: TRBJ2-1

CDR3aa: CSARDEGTGSSEQYF
CDR3nt: TGCAGTGCTAGAGATGAAGGGACAGGGTCTTCCGAGCAGTACTTC
abundance: few
d_gene: TRBD1
v_gene: TRBV20-1
j_gene: TRBJ2-7

CDR3aa: CVSSGGAAEETQYF
CDR3nt: TGTGTCAGCAGTGGGGGGGCAGCGGAGGAGACCCAGTACTTC
abundance: .
d_gene: .
v_gene: TRBV2
j_gene: TRBJ2-5

CDR3aa: CANSPIAGAVSTDTQYF
CDR3nt: TGTGCCAACAGCCCTATAGCGGGAGCGGTTTCCACAGATACGCAGTATTTT
abundance: few
d_gene: TRBD2
v_gene: TRBV9
j_gene: TRBJ2-3

CDR3aa: CASSYQGADQPQHF
CDR3nt: TGTGCCAGCAGTTATCAGGGGGCGGATCAGCCCCAGCATTTT
abundance: .
d_gene: TRBD1
v_gene: TRBV27
j_gene: TRBJ1-5

CDR3aa: CATSSVRIQETQYF
CDR3nt: TGTGCCACCAGCAGTGTGCGGATCCAAGAGACCCAGTACTTC
abundance: .
d_gene: .
v_gene: TRBV15
j_gene: TRBJ2-5

CDR3aa: CASRHMDRVEQYF
CDR3nt: TGTGCCAGCAGGCATATGGACAGGGTCGAGCAGTACTTC
abundance: .
d_gene: TRBD1
v_gene: TRBV7-9
j_gene: TRBJ2-7

CDR3aa: CASRLTDASTDTQYF
CDR3nt: TGTGCCAGCAGATTAACGGATGCTAGCACAGATACGCAGTATTTT
abundance: .
d_gene: .
v_gene: TRBV7-2
j_gene: TRBJ2-3